The rows below give T cell receptor beta chains drawn from one sample of a study of regulatory T cells in long-lasting Graves disease. MiXCR, applied by TCRdb to the multiplex PCR reads, yields one record per CDR3 protein. Of about 660,000 distinct CDR3 sequences listed, around 30% were seen once; the top ten hold 40% to 50%. The starting material was peripheral blood mononuclear cells (PBMCs), obtained when the disease was refractory, from a patient treated with antithyroid drugs. The receptor source for this set is a female donor with Graves disease. Both conserved end residues are part of each CDR3. The D gene is left open where the match is weak. Some rows have no size entry. The others give once, few or many, or a class for an expanded clone.

many,TRBV25-1,TRBJ2-2,-,TGTGCCCCCGCCCGGCGAACCTGCACCGGGGAGCTGTTTTTT,CAPARRTCTGELFF
few,TRBV29-1,TRBJ1-1,TRBD1,TGCAGCGTTGAAGGTGGGACAGGGTCAACTTTCTTT,CSVEGGTGSTFF
few,TRBV12-3/TRBV12-4,TRBJ2-7,TRBD2,TGTGCCAGCAGTTTAGATGGGGGGGCCTACGAGCAGTACTTC,CASSLDGGAYEQYF
-,TRBV19,TRBJ2-5,-,TGTGCCAGTAGTATAGATCACGAGGAGACCCAGTACTTC,CASSIDHEETQYF
-,TRBV24-1,TRBJ1-1,-,TGTGCCACCAGTGGCGCCCTCGGGGAGAACACTGAAGCTTTCTTT,CATSGALGENTEAFF
-,TRBV6-1,TRBJ1-1,-,TGTGCCAGCAATCCTTGGGGGGTTACAGCCAGGACTGAAGCTTTCTTT,CASNPWGVTARTEAFF
few,TRBV7-2,TRBJ1-6,-,TGTGCCAGCAGCCAAGAAGCCTCACGCCATTCACCCCTCCACTTT,CASSQEASRHSPLHF
-,TRBV6-1,TRBJ1-1,-,TGTGCCAGCACCCCCTGGGGGGGCGACACTGAAGCTTTCTTT,CASTPWGGDTEAFF
-,TRBV4-2,TRBJ1-5,-,TGTGCCAGCAGCCCTCAACAACATAGCAATCAGCCCCAGCATTTT,CASSPQQHSNQPQHF
-,TRBV2,TRBJ2-3,TRBD2,TGTGCCAGCAGTGAATTTGGTGGCGGGAGGGGCACAGATACGCAGTATTTT,CASSEFGGGRGTDTQYF
few,TRBV6-1,TRBJ1-1,-,TGTGCCAGCAGTGTGATCAGGGGCGGTACTGAAGCTTTCTTT,CASSVIRGGTEAFF
-,TRBV30,TRBJ1-6,-,TGTGCCTGGAGTGTACCTGGCGTCAATTCACCCCTCTACTTT,CAWSVPGVNSPLYF
-,TRBV12-5,TRBJ2-3,-,TGTGCTAGTGGTTTGTACCCTGACACAGATACGCAGTATTTT,CASGLYPDTDTQYF
-,TRBV6-1,TRBJ1-1,TRBD1,TGTGCCAGCAGTCCTTGGACAGGGGGCAAAAACACTGAAGCTTTCTTT,CASSPWTGGKNTEAFF
few,TRBV15,TRBJ1-4,TRBD1,TGTGCCACCAGCAGAGGGACACAGGGGCGGTATGAAAAACTGTTTTTT,CATSRGTQGRYEKLFF
-,TRBV10-3,TRBJ1-1,-,TGTGCCATCAGTGACAGGGTGACTGAAGCTTTCTTT,CAISDRVTEAFF
few,TRBV6-2/TRBV6-3,TRBJ2-7,TRBD1,TGTGCCAGCAGTTACTCAATCCCCGGGACAGGAGGCTACGAGCAGTACTTC,CASSYSIPGTGGYEQYF
few,TRBV5-4,TRBJ1-4,TRBD1,TGTGCCAGCAGGCCGGACAGGGCCGATGAAAAACTGTTTTTT,CASRPDRADEKLFF
many,TRBV3-1,TRBJ2-5,TRBD1,TGTGCCAGCAGGGGACAGGGGGAAGAGACCCAGTACTTC,CASRGQGEETQYF
-,TRBV29-1,TRBJ2-7,-,TGCAGCGTCGGAGGCCCCAACTCCTACGAGCAGTACTTC,CSVGGPNSYEQYF
-,TRBV19,TRBJ1-2,-,TGTGCCAGTAGTATAGATGGACAAAACTATGGCTACACCTTC,CASSIDGQNYGYTF
-,TRBV29-1,TRBJ2-5,-,TGCAGCGTTGAAGTCCGAGGGAGCAGTGGGAAGACCCAGTACTTC,CSVEVRGSSGKTQYF
many,TRBV5-1,TRBJ2-7,TRBD2,TGCGCCAGCAGCTTAGCGGGAGGGCAATACGAGCAGTACTTC,CASSLAGGQYEQYF
-,TRBV7-3,TRBJ1-1,-,TGTGCCAGCAGTTTTACCGGGGCAATGAACACTGAAGCTTTCTTT,CASSFTGAMNTEAFF
few,TRBV20-1,TRBJ1-4,-,TGCAGTGCTAGACCACCTGGACACCGCGAAAAACTGTTTTTT,CSARPPGHREKLFF
-,TRBV19,TRBJ2-7,TRBD2,TGTGCCAGTAGTCTCGGGACTAGCGCGTACTCCTACGAGCAGTACTTC,CASSLGTSAYSYEQYF
-,TRBV6-1,TRBJ2-5,-,TGTGCCAGCAGATCTCTAGGCTTCTTCGGGGAGACCCAGTACTTC,CASRSLGFFGETQYF
-,TRBV12-3/TRBV12-4,TRBJ1-2,-,TGTGCCAGCAGTCTTCCCCGGGGCTTTGTCTATGGCTACACCTTC,CASSLPRGFVYGYTF
-,TRBV25-1,TRBJ1-2,TRBD1,TGTGCCAGCAGTCCAGGGACAGGGGGCGTCGATGGCTACACCTTC,CASSPGTGGVDGYTF
-,TRBV19,TRBJ2-3,TRBD2,TGTGCCAGTAGTATAGCCGTCGGCGGGAGGATAACAGATACGCAGTATTTT,CASSIAVGGRITDTQYF
few,TRBV19,TRBJ1-1,-,TGTGCCAGTATTCCCTCGGCAGGGCGGTTCACTGAGGCTTTCTTT,CASIPSAGRFTEAFF
-,TRBV7-2,TRBJ2-7,TRBD2,TGTGCCAGCAGCGATAGCGGGAGTGTGTACTTC,CASSDSGSVYF
many,TRBV15,TRBJ1-5,-,TGTGCCACCAGCAGAGATGGGGGTACGCAGCCCCAGCATTTT,CATSRDGGTQPQHF
-,TRBV6-1,TRBJ2-3,TRBD2,TGTGCCAGCAAGCGGGAGTTGGCAGATACGCAGTATTTT,CASKRELADTQYF
few,TRBV29-1,TRBJ1-6,TRBD1,TGCAGCGTTCGGACAGGGTCTAATTCACCCCTCCACTTT,CSVRTGSNSPLHF